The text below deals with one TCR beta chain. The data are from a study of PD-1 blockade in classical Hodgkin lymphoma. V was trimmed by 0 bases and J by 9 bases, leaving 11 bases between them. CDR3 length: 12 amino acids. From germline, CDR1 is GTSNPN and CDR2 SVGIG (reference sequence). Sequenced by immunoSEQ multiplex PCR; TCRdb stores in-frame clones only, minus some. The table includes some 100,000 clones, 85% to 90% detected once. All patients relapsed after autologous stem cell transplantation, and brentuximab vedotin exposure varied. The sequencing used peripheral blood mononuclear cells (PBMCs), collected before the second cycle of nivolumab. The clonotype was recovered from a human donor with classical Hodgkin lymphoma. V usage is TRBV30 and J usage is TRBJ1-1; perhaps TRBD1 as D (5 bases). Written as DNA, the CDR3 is TGTGCCTGGAGTGTTCAGGGTAGGAAAGCTTTCTTT. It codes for CAWSVQGRKAFF.